Listed here is a single T cell receptor beta chain. The antigen remains unidentified. The deep-level immunoSEQ assay was used. Method: immunoSEQ multiplex PCR; TCRdb's copy keeps in-frame clones and lacks some. The sample contains roughly 2.5 million clones, around nine tenths of which appear only once. The source of the sample is a study of shared clonotypes between healthy human individuals. General observations from the study: Approximately 5.4% of naive CD4 clonotypes were common to several donors. Incompleteness in sorted-subset sequencing, despite large depth, was shown by rarefaction.

The receptor's source is a man aged 18 to 29 in good health. The material sequenced was naive CD4+ T cells sorted from blood. The sample's subset: CD45RA+ positively selected.

CDR3 in DNA: TGCGCCAGCAGCCAAGATCGGTCTTCGATTTCCAAATGGGGGGACACTGAAGCTTTCTTT. Residues: CASSQDRSSISKWGDTEAFF. The V and J genes are TRBV4-1 and TRBJ1-1; maybe TRBD1 (5 bases). This CDR3 comprises 20 residues. Germline CDR1 reads MGHRA; CDR2 reads YSYEKL. Trimming took off 0 bases at V and 3 bases at J, with 26 bases between the two ends.